What follows are 23 T cell receptor beta chains derived from one specimen sequenced in a study of regulatory T cells in long-lasting Graves disease. Arm-PCR of CDR3 regions and iRepertoire HTBI primers were used to build TCR beta libraries. TCRdb reprocessed the multiplex PCR reads with MiXCR, giving one entry per CDR3 protein. Of approximately 400,000 distinct CDR3 sequences listed, roughly 10% are singletons. Indicated time point: newly diagnosed GD, antithyroid drugs for less than 3 months. After RNA was extracted from PBMCs, the TCR library was made from it. This sample was also put to use in a study of T cells in Graves' hyperthyroidism and ophthalmopathy.

Here the sequenced sample was peripheral blood mononuclear cells (PBMCs), taken at new diagnosis, from a patient treated with antithyroid drugs. Source of these receptors: a woman aged 18-29 years with Graves disease.

In this sample, this clonotype turned up a few times. This clone may be a read error of a much larger clone one base away. This chain connects TRBV7-9 to TRBJ2-3; D ambiguous. V lost 0 bases to trimming and J lost 1 base, with 5 bases between them. CDR1 is SEHNR and CDR2 is FQNEAQ in the germline V gene (reference sequence). The CDR3 extends over 14 amino acids. CDR3 residues: CASSLAARTDTQYF. The CDR3, as DNA: TGTGCCAGCAGCTTAGCGGCTCGCACAGATACGCAGTATTTT.

This clonotype was seen at least ten times. The chain is built from TRBV25-1 and TRBJ2-3; tentative D call: TRBD2 (7 bases). The germline CDR1 and CDR2 sequences are MGHDK and SYGVNS. The length of the CDR3 is 13 residues. The germline V and J ends were trimmed by 6 bases and 4 bases, with 11 bases remaining between them. The chain's CDR3 is CASSEGGADTQYF. In DNA, the CDR3 is TGTGCCAGCAGCGAAGGGGGGGCAGATACGCAGTATTTT.

This clonotype was picked up many times. V gene TRBV7-2 combines with J gene TRBJ2-5, with TRBD2 as a possible D gene (6 bases). This CDR3 contains 13 residues. Germline lookup yields CDR1 SGHTA and CDR2 FQGNSA. Trimming cost V 4 bases and J 5 bases, with 11 bases left between them. CDR3 nucleotides: TGTGCCAGCAGCTATCGACGGGGGGAGACCCAGTACTTC. Encoded protein: CASSYRRGETQYF.

Many counts were recorded for this clonotype. The V call is TRBV5-1, the J call TRBJ2-7; D possibly corresponds to TRBD2 (5 bases). Germline V gives CDR1 SGHRS, CDR2 YFSETQ. The CDR3 length is 12 residues. The ends were cut back, 4 bases at V and 6 bases at J, with 11 bases in the middle. The CDR3, as DNA: TGCGCCAGCAGCCCCCACGGGGTCGAGCAGTACTTC. The encoded protein is CASSPHGVEQYF. Combining the CDR3 with reference TRBV5-1 and TRBJ2-7 gives the whole variable domain KAGVTQTPRYLIKTRGQQVTLSCSPISGHRSVSWYQQTPGQGLQFLFEYFSETQRNKGNFPGRFSGRQFSNSRSEMNVSTLELGDSALYLCASSPHGVEQYFGPGTRLTVT.

The sample holds many counts of this clonotype. This chain links TRBV27 with TRBJ1-2; 9 positions match TRBD1. After removal of 6 bases from V and 3 bases from J, the junction contained 11 bases not matched to a gene. The CDR3 spans 16 residues. Per germline, CDR1 MNHEY and CDR2 SMNVEV (reference sequence). The CDR3 bases are TGTGCCAGCAGACTCCTGGGGACAGGGTCTGACTATGGCTACACCTTC. It specifies CASRLLGTGSDYGYTF.

This clonotype was counted at least ten times. The rearrangement joins TRBV6-1 to TRBJ2-3; TRBD2 matches at 12 bases. This CDR3 has 19 amino acids. Germline V CDR1 and CDR2: MNHNS, SASEGT. Germline trimming cut 6 bases from V and 2 bases from J; bases unmatched to any gene: 15. CDR3 DNA sequence: TGTGCCAGCAGCTGGACTAGCGGGGTCAGCAAAACATACACAGATACGCAGTATTTT. Residues: CASSWTSGVSKTYTDTQYF.

The table lists this clonotype with many counts. CDR3 nucleotides: TGTGCCAGCAGTCCAGGGGGCTCTACAGATACGCAGTATTTT. It encodes CASSPGGSTDTQYF. J is TRBJ2-3 and V is TRBV27; 8 bases are shared with TRBD1. Germline CDR1 and CDR2: MNHEY and SMNVEV (reference sequence). This CDR3 spans 14 amino acids. J lost 3 bases, V lost 5 bases, and 4 bases had no gene match.

There are many counts of this clonotype. The V call is TRBV14, the J call TRBJ2-1, with 10 positions matching TRBD2. The CDR3 contains 16 residues. Germline V gene data show CDR1 as SGHDN and CDR2 as FVKESK. The V gene end was trimmed by 4 bases and the J gene end by 9 bases; junction bases not matched to a gene: 12. CDR3 protein: CASSPLTSGSFLEQFF. The CDR3 DNA follows: TGTGCCAGCAGCCCTCTGACTAGCGGGTCATTTCTTGAGCAGTTCTTC.

This clonotype came up many times. The CDR3 protein is CASSTGIGWDQPQHF. In DNA form, the CDR3 reads TGTGCCAGCAGTACAGGGATTGGATGGGATCAGCCCCAGCATTTT. This chain uses TRBV7-9 with TRBJ1-5, with D possibly TRBD1 on 6 matching bases. CDR3 size: 15 residues. The ends were cut back, 6 bases at V and 5 bases at J, with 17 bases in the middle. Germline CDR1 reads SEHNR; CDR2 reads FQNEAQ (reference sequence). The full variable domain, rest sourced from reference TRBV7-9 and TRBJ1-5, is DTGVSQNPRHKITKRGQNVTFRCDPISEHNRLYWYRQTLGQGPEFLTYFQNEAQLEKSRLLSDRFSAERPKGSFSTLEIQRTEQGDSAMYLCASSTGIGWDQPQHFGDGTRLSIL.

This clonotype was counted ten times or more. This chain joins TRBV7-8 and TRBJ1-5; D remains unclear. The CDR3 totals 15 residues. The V end lost 5 bases, the J end lost 7 bases, and 18 bases lay between the germline ends. CDR1 SGHVS and CDR2 FQNEAQ come from the germline V gene. CDR3 loop: CASSPQRGRWQPQHF. The CDR3 bases are TGTGCCAGCAGCCCCCAAAGAGGGAGATGGCAGCCCCAGCATTTT.

This chain uses TRBV28 with TRBJ1-2, with D perhaps matching TRBD1 (5 bases). CDR1 MDHEN and CDR2 SYDVKM come from the germline V gene. V dropped 7 bases and J dropped 1 base, with 10 bases sitting between them. This CDR3 has 13 amino acids. For the CDR3, the DNA is TGTGCCAGCATCCCCAGGGATAACTATGGCTACACCTTC. Translated: CASIPRDNYGYTF.

CDR3 bases: TGTGCCAGCAGCTTGGTGGGGTTCACTGAAGCTTTCTTT. Amino acids: CASSLVGFTEAFF. The chain is built from TRBV5-6 and TRBJ1-1; no clear D. Germline CDR1 SGHDT, CDR2 YYEEEE. The CDR3 spans 13 residues. Trimming took 0 bases from V and 4 from J, leaving 7 bases between them.

This clonotype has a count of ten or more. The chain links TRBV10-1 to TRBJ2-1, with a weak D call TRBD2 (5 bases). The germline V gene has CDR1 WNHNN and CDR2 SYGVQD (reference sequence). There are 17 residues in the CDR3. With 1 base removed from V and 0 bases from J, the gap between germline ends came to 13 bases. The CDR3 protein is CASSELGVGSSYNEQFF. For the CDR3, the DNA is TGCGCCAGCAGTGAGTTGGGAGTTGGGAGCTCCTACAATGAGCAGTTCTTC.

The rearrangement joins TRBV2 to TRBJ1-1, with D maybe TRBD1 (5 bases). Trimming stripped 6 bases from V and 6 bases from J, with 8 bases between. Germline lookup yields CDR1 SNHLY and CDR2 FYNNEI. This CDR3 region has 11 residues. The CDR3 DNA follows: TGTGCCAGCAGCGTCAGGGCTGAAGCTTTCTTT. Residues: CASSVRAEAFF.

This clonotype appeared many times. This chain links TRBV9 with TRBJ2-7; D may correspond to TRBD1 or TRBD2 (5 bases each). Germline values: CDR1 SGDLS, CDR2 YYNGEE. The CDR3 is made up of 17 amino acids. V was pared by 0 bases and J by 0 bases, with 16 bases between. As DNA, the CDR3 is TGTGCCAGCAGCGTAGGGGACCTTCAAAGGGACTCCTACGAGCAGTACTTC. This sequence encodes CASSVGDLQRDSYEQYF.

This clonotype was observed at least ten times. The gene calls are TRBV28 and TRBJ2-4, with 8 bases aligning to TRBD2. Germline trimming cut 7 bases from V and 0 bases from J; bases unmatched to any gene: 5. Germline V CDR1 and CDR2: MDHEN, SYDVKM. This CDR3 contains 15 residues. For the CDR3, the DNA is TGTGCCAGCACCAACGGGGGGGTAGCCAAAAACATTCAGTACTTC. Amino acid sequence: CASTNGGVAKNIQYF.

J is TRBJ2-1 and V is TRBV6-9; D call uncertain. The germline V gene has CDR1 MNHGY and CDR2 SVAAGI. The length of the CDR3 is 14 residues. Trimming stripped 3 bases from V and 10 bases from J, with 16 bases between. CDR3 region: CASSYPTRVGEQFF. CDR3 sequence (DNA): TGTGCCAGCAGTTACCCAACACGGGTGGGGGAGCAGTTCTTC.

This clonotype was counted many times. The genes are TRBV7-2 and TRBJ2-7, with TRBD2 identical over 9 bases. Germline CDR1 and CDR2: SGHTA and FQGNSA. With 4 bases clipped from V and 3 bases from J, the junction kept 7 bases outside the gene matches. The CDR3 contains 15 residues. CDR3 sequence: CASSSVAGDSYEQYF. CDR3 in DNA: TGTGCCAGCAGCTCAGTAGCGGGAGATAGCTACGAGCAGTACTTC.

This clonotype was seen a handful of times. This chain's CDR3 is CASSVVGTVGHNEQFF. The CDR3 region has the DNA TGTGCCAGCAGCGTCGTCGGGACAGTCGGACACAATGAGCAGTTCTTC. V and J are TRBV9 and TRBJ2-1; 7 nucleotides align to TRBD1. V was pared by 2 bases and J by 5 bases, with 10 bases of the junction left unmatched. The V gene's germline CDR1 is SGDLS and CDR2 YYNGEE. The CDR3 totals 16 residues. Using reference TRBV9 and TRBJ2-1 for the parts outside the CDR3, the full variable domain is DSGVTQTPKHLITATGQRVTLRCSPRSGDLSVYWYQQSLDQGLQFLIQYYNGEERAKGNILERFSAQQFPDLHSELNLSSLELGDSALYFCASSVVGTVGHNEQFFGPGTRLTVL.

The sample holds many counts of this clonotype. This chain uses TRBV24-1 with TRBJ2-5, with D possibly matching TRBD2 (7 bases). Germline loops: CDR1 KGHDR, CDR2 SFDVKD. The CDR3 contains 13 residues. V was pared by 9 bases and J by 4 bases, with 14 bases between. CDR3 region: CATSRGGTETQYF. DNA for the CDR3: TGTGCCACCTCGAGGGGGGGCACAGAGACCCAGTACTTC.

This clonotype was picked up many times. This chain links TRBV5-1 with TRBJ2-7; D not certain. This CDR3 has 12 amino acids. Germline CDR1 and CDR2: SGHRS and YFSETQ. V was pared by 1 base and J by 5 bases, with 7 bases between. The CDR3 region has the DNA TGCGCCAGCAGCTTGTTCCTAGACGAGCAGTACTTC. It is translated as CASSLFLDEQYF. The variable domain in full, completed from reference TRBV5-1 and TRBJ2-7, reads KAGVTQTPRYLIKTRGQQVTLSCSPISGHRSVSWYQQTPGQGLQFLFEYFSETQRNKGNFPGRFSGRQFSNSRSEMNVSTLELGDSALYLCASSLFLDEQYFGPGTRLTVT.

This clonotype was recorded many times. V gene TRBV9 combines with J gene TRBJ1-2, with a possible D match to TRBD1 (6 bases). Germline V gene lookup returns CDR1 SGDLS and CDR2 YYNGEE. The CDR3 spans 15 residues. Trimming pared 4 bases from V and 6 bases from J, leaving 19 bases between. CDR3 DNA: TGTGCCAGCAGCCCAACGGACAGACAACTAAATGGCTACACCTTC. Translated, it gives CASSPTDRQLNGYTF.

This clonotype has at least ten counts. The V and J genes are TRBV15 and TRBJ1-1; the match to TRBD1 covers 8 bases. The J segment lost 2 bases and the V segment lost 0 bases, leaving 8 bases of the junction unmatched. Germline CDR1 is LNHNV and CDR2 is YYDKDF (reference sequence). This CDR3 comprises 17 residues. In DNA form, the CDR3 reads TGTGCCACCAGCAGAGAGACAGGGGCTGGGATCAACACTGAAGCTTTCTTT. It is translated as CATSRETGAGINTEAFF.